This paragraph covers one T cell receptor beta chain sequence. The antigen is not known. This entry is derived from a study of CD8 T cells in Susac syndrome. Whole-study findings and limits: It was acknowledged by the study that relatively few individuals were included in its TCR sequencing and HLA analysis.

Germline V gene data show CDR1 as SGHAT and CDR2 as FQNNGV. This CDR3 is 15 amino acids long. Trimming took off 2 bases at V and 5 bases at J, with 15 bases between the two ends. Sequencing of TCR beta, carried out with a high-throughput approach, was applied to CD8+ and CD4+ T cells from the blood. The multiple sclerosis control group was made up of treatment-naive patients with stable or active relapsing-remitting disease. Random hexamers were used to reverse transcribe the RNA input (roughly 0.5 to 1 ug). Amplification of the TCR beta CDR3 was carried out by immunoSEQ multiplex PCR, which spanned a total of 54 Vbeta and 13 Jbeta segments. TCRdb itself ran the immunoSEQ multiplex PCR reads through MiXCR, one entry per CDR3 protein. The sample includes approximately 150,000 distinct CDR3 sequences, about 94% of them seen just once.

The clonotype originates from a human donor with multiple sclerosis. The chain has TRBV11-2 and TRBJ1-1, with D perhaps matching TRBD1 (5 bases). Sequenced material: CD4+ T cells from PBMCs. DNA of the CDR3: TGTGCCAGCAGCTTATCCTCCGGGGGGTATACTGAAGCTTTCTTT. The encoded protein is CASSLSSGGYTEAFF.